These T cell receptor beta chains were read from a single sample in a study of molecular identifiers for immune sequencing clone quantification. TCRdb passed the PCR reads through MiXCR, listing each CDR3 protein once. This repertoire shows around 480,000 distinct CDR3 sequences, roughly 26% found once; its top ten account for around 0.78%. The material sequenced was naive CD8+ T cells from blood, with Jurkat cell RNA spiked in. These receptors were collected from a human donor in good health. Some libraries in this study had Jurkat cell RNA spiked in. The CDR3 runs from the conserved cysteine through the conserved F or W. The D gene is left open where the match is weak. Where a row states a size, it is once, few, many or the class of an expanded clone; other rows omit it.

TRBV19	.	TRBJ2-1	TRBD2	CASRIGTRSYNEQFF	TGTGCCAGTAGGATTGGGACTAGGTCCTACAATGAGCAGTTCTTC
TRBV20-1	few	TRBJ2-7	.	CSARGGNEQYF	TGCAGTGCTAGAGGGGGTAACGAGCAGTACTTC
TRBV4-3	.	TRBJ2-3	.	CASSQDMQGGTDTQYF	TGCGCCAGCAGCCAAGATATGCAGGGTGGCACAGATACGCAGTATTTT
TRBV7-9	.	TRBJ2-5	.	CASSLGLTGIETQYF	TGTGCCAGCAGCTTAGGCCTGACAGGCATAGAGACCCAGTACTTC
TRBV20-1	many	TRBJ2-7	.	CSAIRREDYEQYF	TGCAGTGCAATCAGACGGGAAGACTACGAGCAGTACTTC
TRBV27	many	TRBJ2-7	TRBD1	CASATGGPSYEQYF	TGTGCCAGTGCCACAGGGGGCCCCTCCTACGAGCAGTACTTC
TRBV19	.	TRBJ2-7	.	CASSIGPGPQYEQYF	TGTGCCAGTAGTATAGGCCCGGGACCCCAATACGAGCAGTACTTC
TRBV13	.	TRBJ1-1	TRBD1	CASSLGQTNVNTEAFF	TGTGCCAGCAGCCTGGGACAGACGAACGTGAACACTGAAGCTTTCTTT
TRBV20-1	few	TRBJ2-3	TRBD2	CSARGLSGGAKDTQYF	TGCAGTGCTAGGGGTCTTAGCGGGGGGGCGAAAGATACGCAGTATTTT
TRBV4-1	.	TRBJ1-1	.	CTSSPEGLNTEAFF	TGCACCAGCAGCCCGGAGGGTCTGAACACTGAAGCTTTCTTT
TRBV4-3	.	TRBJ1-1	.	CASSQVGVWGTEAFF	TGCGCCAGCAGCCAAGTGGGTGTGTGGGGAACAGAAGCTTTCTTT
TRBV6-6	few	TRBJ2-7	TRBD1	CASSTGGNSVSYEQYF	TGTGCCAGCAGTACAGGGGGGAACTCCGTGTCTTACGAGCAGTACTTC
TRBV23-1	few	TRBJ1-6	TRBD1	CASSQSRTGLYNSPLHF	TGCGCCAGCAGTCAATCGCGGACAGGTCTATATAATTCACCCCTCCACTTT
TRBV4-3	.	TRBJ2-1	.	CARRQGGAEPFF	TGCGCCCGCCGCCAAGGAGGGGCGGAGCCGTTCTTC
TRBV4-1	.	TRBJ2-7	.	CASSQAPGEIYEQYF	TGCGCCAGCAGCCAAGCGCCGGGAGAAATCTACGAGCAGTACTTC
TRBV27	.	TRBJ1-2	.	CASSPTAGGQGYTF	TGTGCCAGCAGTCCCACTGCGGGGGGCCAGGGCTACACCTTC
TRBV27	few	TRBJ2-6	TRBD1	CASSTLLWTGDSGANVLTF	TGTGCCAGCAGTACTCTACTTTGGACAGGAGACTCTGGGGCCAACGTCCTGACTTTC
TRBV6-2/TRBV6-3	.	TRBJ2-7	.	CASNSGAGYYAQYF	TGTGCCAGCAACTCGGGGGCAGGGTACTACGCGCAGTACTTC
TRBV7-9	many	TRBJ2-7	.	CASSSGRTEEQYF	TGTGCCAGCAGCTCCGGAAGGACGGAAGAGCAGTACTTC
TRBV19	few	TRBJ2-3	TRBD1	CASSIYGQGASTDTQYF	TGTGCCAGTAGTATATATGGGCAGGGGGCTAGCACAGATACGCAGTATTTT
TRBV7-9	many	TRBJ2-3	.	CASSLGTFTDTQYF	TGTGCCAGCAGCTTAGGGACTTTCACAGATACGCAGTATTTT
TRBV6-2/TRBV6-3	many	TRBJ1-1	.	CASSGRGSTEAFF	TGTGCCAGCAGTGGACGGGGATCCACTGAAGCTTTCTTT
TRBV4-2	many	TRBJ1-1	.	CASSQVSPISGNTEAFF	TGTGCCAGCAGCCAAGTCTCACCAATTAGCGGGAACACTGAAGCTTTCTTT
TRBV2	few	TRBJ1-2	.	CASSATGYGYGYTF	TGTGCCAGCAGTGCCACAGGGTATGGATATGGCTACACCTTC
TRBV4-2	few	TRBJ1-1	.	CASSQDLRGGVTEAFF	TGTGCCAGCAGCCAAGATCTGAGGGGCGGGGTCACTGAAGCTTTCTTT
TRBV11-2	.	TRBJ2-4	.	CASSSSDGVGCF	TGTGCCAGCAGCTCCTCAGACGGGGTCGGCTGCTTC
TRBV4-2	many	TRBJ2-3	.	CASSQVAGAVDTQYF	TGTGCCAGCAGCCAAGTTGCGGGGGCGGTAGATACGCAGTATTTT
TRBV20-1	.	TRBJ2-7	.	CSASLTGPEAYEQYF	TGCAGTGCTAGCCTGACGGGACCCGAAGCCTACGAGCAGTACTTC
TRBV19	.	TRBJ2-1	.	CASSLGVAPLGEQFF	TGTGCCAGTAGTTTGGGGGTGGCCCCGTTGGGTGAGCAGTTCTTC
TRBV27	many	TRBJ1-1	.	CASSLGGVRTEAFF	TGTGCCAGCAGTTTAGGGGGCGTGAGGACTGAAGCTTTCTTT
TRBV6-1	.	TRBJ1-1	.	CASIIRTGNTEAFF	TGTGCCAGCATCATCCGGACGGGGAACACTGAAGCTTTCTTT
TRBV28	few	TRBJ2-3	.	CASRLVPYPTDTQYF	TGTGCCTCGCGACTAGTTCCTTATCCCACAGATACGCAGTATTTT
TRBV24-1	few	TRBJ2-6	TRBD1	CATSDPLQGENGANVLTF	TGTGCCACCAGTGACCCTCTACAGGGGGAAAATGGGGCCAACGTCCTGACTTTC
TRBV7-9	many	TRBJ2-5	.	CASTSTQETQYF	TGTGCCAGCACCTCAACTCAGGAGACCCAGTACTTC